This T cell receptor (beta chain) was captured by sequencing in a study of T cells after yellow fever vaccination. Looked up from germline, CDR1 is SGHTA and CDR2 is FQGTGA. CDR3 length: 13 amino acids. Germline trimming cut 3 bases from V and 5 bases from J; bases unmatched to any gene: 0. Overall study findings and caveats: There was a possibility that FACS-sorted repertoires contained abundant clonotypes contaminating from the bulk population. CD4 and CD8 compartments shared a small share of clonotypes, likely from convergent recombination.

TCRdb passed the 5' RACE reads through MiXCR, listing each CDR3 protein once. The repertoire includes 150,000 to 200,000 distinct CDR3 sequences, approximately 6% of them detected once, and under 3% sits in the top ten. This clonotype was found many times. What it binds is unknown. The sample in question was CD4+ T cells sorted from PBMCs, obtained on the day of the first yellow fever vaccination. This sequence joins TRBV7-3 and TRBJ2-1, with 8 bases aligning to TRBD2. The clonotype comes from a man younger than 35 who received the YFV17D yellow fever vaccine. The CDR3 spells CASSFGGDNEQFF. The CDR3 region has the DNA TGTGCCAGCAGCTTCGGGGGGGACAATGAGCAGTTCTTC.